This T cell receptor beta chain was observed in a study of blood T cells in healthy people across ages. Germline CDR1 reads KGHDR; CDR2 reads SFDVKD. CDR3 length: 13 residues. Trimming took off 4 bases at V and 10 bases at J, with 13 bases between the two ends. Through a sample-barcoded 5' primer and a J-beta primer mix, a second PCR was run for roughly 6 to 12 cycles. TCRdb reprocessed the 5' RACE reads with MiXCR, giving one entry per CDR3 protein. This table has 1.5 million to 2 million distinct CDR3 sequences, approximately 50% appearing once. V and J are TRBV24-1 and TRBJ2-1; D is uncertain. The TCR comes from a woman in her forties in good health. Sequenced material: blood. The CDR3 reads CATSDPTSYEQFF. DNA of the CDR3: TGTGCCACCAGTGACCCGACATCCTACGAGCAGTTCTTC.